This TCR beta chain comes out of a study of blood T cell repertoires in COVID-19. The overall study: COVID-19 samples, acute and convalescent, were from the United States, Italy and Spain.

This clone was counted a single time. The cohort comprised adults aged about 18 to 100 years residing in 20 to 30 US areas. All recovered Cohort 3 donors got two negative PCRs, got clearance, or saw symptom resolution. J gave up 4 bases and V 4 bases, and 4 bases lay outside the gene matches. From germline, CDR1 is SGDLS and CDR2 YYNGEE. The CDR3 is 14 residues long. Sequencing was performed with immunoSEQ multiplex PCR; in TCRdb, only in-frame clones are kept and a portion is missing. The data contain fewer than 200,000 clones, approximately 87% of them seen just once; the ten biggest clones take up around 4.3%.

Sequencing was done on a sample of PBMCs or T cells enriched from blood (not recorded which). This receptor was taken from a woman in her forties or fifties who had recovered from COVID-19. J is TRBJ1-4 and V is TRBV9; TRBD1 aligns across 7 bases. Here the CDR3 reads CASSPRQGNEKLFF. DNA for the CDR3: TGTGCCAGCAGCCCCCGACAGGGTAATGAAAAACTGTTTTTT.